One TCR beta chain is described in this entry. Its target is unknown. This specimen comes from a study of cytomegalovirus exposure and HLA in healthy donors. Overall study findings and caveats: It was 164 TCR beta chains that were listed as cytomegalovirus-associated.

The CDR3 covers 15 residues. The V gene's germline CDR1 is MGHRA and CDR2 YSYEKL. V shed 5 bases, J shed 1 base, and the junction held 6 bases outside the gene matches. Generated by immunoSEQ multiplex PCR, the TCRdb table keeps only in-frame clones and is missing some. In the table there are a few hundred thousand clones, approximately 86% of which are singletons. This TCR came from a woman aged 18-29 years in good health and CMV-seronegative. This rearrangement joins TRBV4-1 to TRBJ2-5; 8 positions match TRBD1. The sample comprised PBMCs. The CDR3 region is CASSYSGTGQETQYF. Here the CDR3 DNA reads TGCGCCAGCAGCTACTCCGGGACAGGCCAAGAGACCCAGTACTTC.